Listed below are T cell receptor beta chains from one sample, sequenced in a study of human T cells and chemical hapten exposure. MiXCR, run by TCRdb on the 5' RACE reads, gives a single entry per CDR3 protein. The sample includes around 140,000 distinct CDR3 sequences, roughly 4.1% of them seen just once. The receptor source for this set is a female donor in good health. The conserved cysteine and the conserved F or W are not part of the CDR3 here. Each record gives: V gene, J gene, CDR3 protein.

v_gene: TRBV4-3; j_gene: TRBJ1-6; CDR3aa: ASSPSRFNSPLH
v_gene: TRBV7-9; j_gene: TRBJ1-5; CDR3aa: ASSSYRDKDQPQH
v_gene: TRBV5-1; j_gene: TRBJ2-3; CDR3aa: ASSNGLAGTTDTQY
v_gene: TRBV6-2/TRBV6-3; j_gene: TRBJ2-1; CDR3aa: ASSYGGKNEQF
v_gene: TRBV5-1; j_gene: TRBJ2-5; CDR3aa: ASSYGLAGEETQY
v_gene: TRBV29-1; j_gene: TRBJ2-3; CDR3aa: SVEVPDRGTDTQY
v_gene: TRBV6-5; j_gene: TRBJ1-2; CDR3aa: ASSRSGRGSYGYT
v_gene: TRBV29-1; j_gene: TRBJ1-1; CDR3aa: SVLGLWDRYTEAF
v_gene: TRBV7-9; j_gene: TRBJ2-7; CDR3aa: ASSLAFLDGRTRAYEQY
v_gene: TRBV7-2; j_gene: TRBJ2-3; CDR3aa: ASSSLMSGGSDTQY
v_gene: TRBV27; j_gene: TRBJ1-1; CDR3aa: ASSKGGYTEAF
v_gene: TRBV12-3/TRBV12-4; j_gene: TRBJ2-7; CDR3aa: ASRSDNPYEQY
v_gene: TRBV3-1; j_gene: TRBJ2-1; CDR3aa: ASSRGFGDRDYNEQF
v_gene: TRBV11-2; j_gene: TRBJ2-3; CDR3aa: ASSFEVKRTDTQY
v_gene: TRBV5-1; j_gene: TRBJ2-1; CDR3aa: ASSLRTDYNEQF
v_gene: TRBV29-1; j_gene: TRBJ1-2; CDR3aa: SVNTGTANYGYT
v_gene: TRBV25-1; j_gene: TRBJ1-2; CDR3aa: ASSSEGANYGYT
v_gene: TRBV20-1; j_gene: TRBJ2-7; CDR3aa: SAEHRDPTYEQY
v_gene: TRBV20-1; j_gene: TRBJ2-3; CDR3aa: SASSGGGTDTQY
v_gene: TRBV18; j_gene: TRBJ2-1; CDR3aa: ASTSASGGDYPNEQF
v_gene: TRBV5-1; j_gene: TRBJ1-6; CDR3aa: ASSLAEGWDPDVSPLH
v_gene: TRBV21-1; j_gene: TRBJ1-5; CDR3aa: ASSLGQGEWSNQPQH
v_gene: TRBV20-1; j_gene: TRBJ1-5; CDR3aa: SARVAGPSQYSNQPQH
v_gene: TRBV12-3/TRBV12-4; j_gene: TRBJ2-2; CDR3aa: ASSLVAGGRNTGELF
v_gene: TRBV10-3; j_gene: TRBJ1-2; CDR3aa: AISESTPRRRGSYGYT